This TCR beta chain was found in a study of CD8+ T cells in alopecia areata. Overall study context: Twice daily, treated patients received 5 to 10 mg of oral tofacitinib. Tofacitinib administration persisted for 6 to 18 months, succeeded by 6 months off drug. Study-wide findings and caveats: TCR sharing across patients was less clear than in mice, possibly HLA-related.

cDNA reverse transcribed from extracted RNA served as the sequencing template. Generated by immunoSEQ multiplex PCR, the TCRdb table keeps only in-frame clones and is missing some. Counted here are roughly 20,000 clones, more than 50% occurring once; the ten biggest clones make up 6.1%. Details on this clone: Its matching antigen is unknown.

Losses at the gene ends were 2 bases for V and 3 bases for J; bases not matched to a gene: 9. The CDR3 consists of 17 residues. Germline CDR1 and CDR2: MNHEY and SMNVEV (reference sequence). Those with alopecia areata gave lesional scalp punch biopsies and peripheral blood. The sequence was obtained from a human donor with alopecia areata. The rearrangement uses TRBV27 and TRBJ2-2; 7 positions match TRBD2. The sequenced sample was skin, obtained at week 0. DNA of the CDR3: TGTGCCAGCAGTTTACGATACCAGGGAGGGCACACCGGGGAGCTGTTTTTT. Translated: CASSLRYQGGHTGELFF.